The 13 T cell receptor beta chains reported below all come from one sample, sequenced in a study of control samples from healthy donors and cancer patients. Using immunoSEQ multiplex PCR, the repertoire was profiled, and TCRdb retains in-frame clones only, with some absent. Of around 180,000 clones listed, around 94% are singletons. The sample comprised blood. The receptor set was obtained from a woman between 18 and 29 years old in good health.

The rearrangement joins TRBV11-1 to TRBJ2-2, with 7 nucleotides matching TRBD1. The CDR3 consists of 15 residues. V lost 1 base to trimming and J lost 1 base; unmatched junction nucleotides: 0. CDR1 and CDR2 (germline): SGHAT, FQDESV (reference sequence). The CDR3 bases are TGTGCCAGCAGCTTAGGGGACAGGAACACCGGGGAGCTGTTTTTT. Translating gives CASSLGDRNTGELFF.

The chain links TRBV12-5 to TRBJ2-6, with D possibly matching TRBD2 (5 bases). V was shortened by 5 bases and J by 3 bases, with 8 bases between the two germline ends. This CDR3 comprises 14 residues. The germline V gene has CDR1 LGHNT and CDR2 FRNRAP. The CDR3 DNA sequence: TGTGCTAGTGGTCCGGGGATTGGGGCCAACGTCCTGACTTTC. As protein: CASGPGIGANVLTF.

CDR3 region: CASLGGTDTQYF. The CDR3 DNA reads TGTGCCAGCTTAGGGGGCACAGATACGCAGTATTTT. The chain carries TRBV12-3 or TRBV12-4 and TRBJ2-3; the D gene is possibly TRBD1 (5 bases). Trimming took 8 bases from V and 1 from J, leaving 7 bases between them. The CDR3 runs to 12 residues.

The chain couples TRBV5-4 to TRBJ1-2, with a tentative D call TRBD1 (6 bases). The CDR3 runs 17 residues. Germline V gene sequence: CDR1 SGHNT, CDR2 YYREEE (reference sequence). V was cut by 4 bases and J by 1 base, with 20 bases left in between. The CDR3, as DNA: TGTGCCAGCAGCCGTACACCATACAGGGTACTTAACTATGGCTACACCTTC. This encodes CASSRTPYRVLNYGYTF. Full variable domain (outside the CDR3, taken from reference TRBV5-4 and TRBJ1-2): ETGVTQSPTHLIKTRGQQVTLRCSSQSGHNTVSWYQQALGQGPQFIFQYYREEENGRGNFPPRFSGLQFPNYSSELNVNALELDDSALYLCASSRTPYRVLNYGYTFGSGTRLTVV.

The chain has TRBV6-2 or TRBV6-3 and TRBJ2-7, with D possibly TRBD2 on 5 matching bases. Germline V gives CDR1 MNHEY, CDR2 SVGEGT. This CDR3 region has 13 residues. Trimming took off 0 bases at V and 4 bases at J, with 7 bases between the two ends. CDR3 amino acids: CASSYSGVYEQYF. The DNA for the CDR3 is TGTGCCAGCAGTTACTCCGGGGTTTACGAGCAGTACTTC.

The V call is TRBV4-1, the J call TRBJ2-2; 10 nucleotides align to TRBD1. The junction had 11 bases not matched to a gene; V was cut back by 6 bases and J by 1 base. CDR1 MGHRA and CDR2 YSYEKL come from the germline V gene. The CDR3 covers 18 residues. In DNA form, the CDR3 reads TGCGCCAGCAGGGTTTATCGGGGGGACAGGGGGAACACCGGGGAGCTGTTTTTT. Encoded protein: CASRVYRGDRGNTGELFF.

The J gene is TRBJ2-6, the V gene TRBV4-1; D gene ambiguous. The germline CDR1 and CDR2 sequences are MGHRA and YSYEKL. This CDR3 contains 16 residues. Trimming removed 1 base from V and 0 bases from J, with 7 bases in between. The CDR3 DNA follows: TGCGCCAGCAGCCAAGCGCACAGCTCTGGGGCCAACGTCCTGACTTTC. It translates to CASSQAHSSGANVLTF.

J is TRBJ2-4 and V is TRBV6-4; D might be TRBD1 or TRBD2, each matching 5 bases. This CDR3 has 18 amino acids. Germline V lookup: CDR1 MRHNA, CDR2 SNTAGT. The V gene lost 3 bases and the J gene lost 0 bases, with 18 bases spanning the gap. This CDR3 is CASSERGAPVPAKNIQYF. In nucleotides, the CDR3 is TGTGCCAGCAGTGAACGAGGGGCGCCGGTTCCAGCCAAAAACATTCAGTACTTC.

The chain links TRBV24-1 to TRBJ2-5, with 10 positions matching TRBD1. CDR3 length: 15 amino acids. Germline assignment: CDR1 KGHDR and CDR2 SFDVKD. Trimming cost V 4 bases and J 3 bases; bases outside gene matches: 4. CDR3 residues: CATSELGTGEETQYF. CDR3 nucleotide sequence: TGTGCCACCAGTGAGCTCGGGACAGGGGAAGAGACCCAGTACTTC.

This sequence joins TRBV3-1 (or the pseudogene TRBV3-2) and TRBJ1-6, with TRBD1 identical over 9 bases. The CDR3 is 16 amino acids. Germline V lookup: CDR1 LGHDT, CDR2 YNNKEL (reference sequence). Trimming took 6 bases from V and 15 from J; bases not matched to a gene: 18. As DNA, the CDR3 is TGTGCCAGCAGTCAACCTCCGGGACAGGGCCCTCGTCTCCTCCACTTT. This codes for CASSQPPGQGPRLLHF.

The V and J genes are TRBV2 and TRBJ1-6; D gene uncertain. V shed 3 bases and J shed 9 bases, with 12 bases lying between them. The germline V gene has CDR1 SNHLY and CDR2 FYNNEI. The CDR3 is 14 residues long. Written as DNA, the CDR3 is TGTGCCAGCAGTGAGGGCGTGGAAGGTTCACCCCTCCACTTT. This codes for CASSEGVEGSPLHF.

The V and J genes are TRBV7-6 and TRBJ2-5, with TRBD2 identical over 7 bases. CDR1 SGHVS and CDR2 FNYEAQ come from the germline V gene. The CDR3 covers 15 residues. V lost 3 bases to trimming and J lost 5 bases; unmatched junction nucleotides: 9. The CDR3, as DNA: TGTGCCAGCAGCTTGGCGTGGGGGAGGGTCGAGACCCAGTACTTC. Protein product: CASSLAWGRVETQYF.

The chain uses TRBV6-1 and TRBJ2-1; 10 bases align to TRBD2. Trimming removed 3 bases from V and 8 bases from J; junction bases left unmatched: 7. This CDR3 region has 15 residues. Germline lookup yields CDR1 MNHNS and CDR2 SASEGT. This chain's CDR3 is CASSDQAGGHYEQFF. The CDR3 nucleotides are TGTGCCAGCAGTGATCAAGCGGGGGGGCATTATGAGCAGTTCTTC.